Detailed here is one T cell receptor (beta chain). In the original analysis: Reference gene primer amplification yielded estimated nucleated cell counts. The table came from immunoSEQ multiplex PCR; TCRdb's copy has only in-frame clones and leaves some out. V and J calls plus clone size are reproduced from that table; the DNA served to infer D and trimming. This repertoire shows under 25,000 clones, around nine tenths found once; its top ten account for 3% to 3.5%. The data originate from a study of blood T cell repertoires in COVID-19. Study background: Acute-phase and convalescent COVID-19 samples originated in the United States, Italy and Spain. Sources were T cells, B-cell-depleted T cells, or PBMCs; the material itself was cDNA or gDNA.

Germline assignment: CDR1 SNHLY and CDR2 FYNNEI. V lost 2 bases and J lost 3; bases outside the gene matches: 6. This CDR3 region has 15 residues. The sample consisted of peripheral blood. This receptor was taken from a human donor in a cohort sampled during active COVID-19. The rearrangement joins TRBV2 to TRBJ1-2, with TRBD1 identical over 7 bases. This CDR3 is CASSERQGPYYGYTF. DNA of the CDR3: TGTGCCAGCAGTGAAAGACAGGGACCCTACTATGGCTACACCTTC. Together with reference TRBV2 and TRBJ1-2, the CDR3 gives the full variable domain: EPEVTQTPSHQVTQMGQEVILRCVPISNHLYFYWYRQILGQKVEFLVSFYNNEISEKSEIFDDQFSVERPDGSNFTLKIRSTKLEDSAMYFCASSERQGPYYGYTFGSGTRLTVV.